A single TCR beta chain is shown here with its context. This specimen belongs to a study of cytotoxic CD8 clonotypes in ibrutinib-treated CLL. Libraries were prepared by immunoSEQ multiplex PCR; TCRdb keeps only in-frame clonotypes and omits some of them. The sample holds more than 110,000 clones, approximately 89% seen once. V gave up 2 bases and J gave up 4 bases, with 11 bases separating them. The CDR3 loop spans 14 amino acids. Germline-derived CDR1 and CDR2 are LNHDA and SQIVND (reference sequence). This chain connects TRBV19 to TRBJ1-1, with D possibly matching TRBD1 (5 bases). This receptor was identified in a human donor with chronic lymphocytic leukemia. The source material was PBMCs, sampled after 12 months of ibrutinib treatment. The CDR3 is CASSIPGIGTEAFF. The DNA for the CDR3 is TGTGCCAGTAGTATACCAGGGATCGGCACTGAAGCTTTCTTT.